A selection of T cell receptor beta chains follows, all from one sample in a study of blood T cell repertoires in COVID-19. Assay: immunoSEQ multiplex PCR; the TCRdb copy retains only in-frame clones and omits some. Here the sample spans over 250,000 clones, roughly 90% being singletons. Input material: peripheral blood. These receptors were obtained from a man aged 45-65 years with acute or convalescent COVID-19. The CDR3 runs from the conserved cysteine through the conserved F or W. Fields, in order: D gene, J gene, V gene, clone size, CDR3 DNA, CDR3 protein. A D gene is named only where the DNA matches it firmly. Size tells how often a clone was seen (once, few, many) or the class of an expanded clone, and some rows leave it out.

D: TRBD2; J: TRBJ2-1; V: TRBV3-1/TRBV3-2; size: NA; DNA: TGTGCCAGCAGGAGCGGGATCGAAGGCTACAATGAGCAGTTCTTC; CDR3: CASRSGIEGYNEQFF
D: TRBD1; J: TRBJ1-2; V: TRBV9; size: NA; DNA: TGTGCCAGCAGCGTCGGACAGGACCGCTCTCAGGGAGGCTACACCTTC; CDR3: CASSVGQDRSQGGYTF
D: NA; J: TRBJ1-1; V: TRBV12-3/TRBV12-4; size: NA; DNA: TGTGCCAGCAGGGGGCCAGGGATTGAAGCTTTCTTT; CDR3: CASRGPGIEAFF
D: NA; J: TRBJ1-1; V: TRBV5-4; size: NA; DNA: TGTGCCAGCAGCCCGGGGGGACACCAGAACACTGAAGCTTTCTTT; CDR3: CASSPGGHQNTEAFF
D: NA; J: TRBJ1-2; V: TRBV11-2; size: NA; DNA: TGTGCCAGCAGCCCGGACAGTTTTTGGGCGGATGGCTACACCTTC; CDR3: CASSPDSFWADGYTF
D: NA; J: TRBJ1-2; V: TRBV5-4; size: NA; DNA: TGTGCCAGCAGCTTAAACCGGGACTATGGCTACACCTTC; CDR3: CASSLNRDYGYTF
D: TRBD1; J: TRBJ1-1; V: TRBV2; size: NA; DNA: TGTGCCAGCACCAGACAGGGGGAAGCTTTCTTT; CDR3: CASTRQGEAFF
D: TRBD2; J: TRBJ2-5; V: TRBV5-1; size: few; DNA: TGCGCCAGCAGCCCGGGGGGGCGAGGGGAGACCCAGTACTTC; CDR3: CASSPGGRGETQYF
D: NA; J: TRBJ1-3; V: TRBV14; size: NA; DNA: TGTGCCAGCAGCCAAGCTTGGGGGGAACGAAACACCATATATTTT; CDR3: CASSQAWGERNTIYF
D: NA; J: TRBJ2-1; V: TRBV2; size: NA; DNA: TGTGCCAGCAGTTCCAAGCGGGCCTCCTACAATGAGCAGTTCTTC; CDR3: CASSSKRASYNEQFF
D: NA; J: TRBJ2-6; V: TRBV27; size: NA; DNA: TGTGCCAGCACCACAGGTCCCTCTGGGGCCAACGTCCTGACTTTC; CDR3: CASTTGPSGANVLTF
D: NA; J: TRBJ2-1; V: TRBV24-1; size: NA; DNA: TGTGCCACCAGTGATTCCGGGTATGAGCAGTTCTTC; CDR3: CATSDSGYEQFF
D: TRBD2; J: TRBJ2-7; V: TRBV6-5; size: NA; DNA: TGTGCCAGCAGACTAGCGGTGACGTACGAGCAGTACTTC; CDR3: CASRLAVTYEQYF
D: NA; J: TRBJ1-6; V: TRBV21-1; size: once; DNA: TGTGCCAGCAAAGCCTGGGACAGGGGGAATTCACCCCTCCACTTT; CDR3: CASKAWDRGNSPLHF
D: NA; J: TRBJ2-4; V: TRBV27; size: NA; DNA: TGTGCCAGCAGTTTGATGGGGAGGGCCAAAAACATTCAGTACTTC; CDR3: CASSLMGRAKNIQYF
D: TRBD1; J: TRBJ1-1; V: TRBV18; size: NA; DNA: TGTGCCAGCTCCCCCCTGACAGGGCTATCCCCCCAAGCTTTCTTT; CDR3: CASSPLTGLSPQAFF
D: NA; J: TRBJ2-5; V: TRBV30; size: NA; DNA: TGTGCCTGGAGTGTACGACTACAAGAGACCCAGTACTTC; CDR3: CAWSVRLQETQYF
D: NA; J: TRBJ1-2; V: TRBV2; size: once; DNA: TGTGCCAGCAAGCGCTATGGCTACACCTTC; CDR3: CASKRYGYTF
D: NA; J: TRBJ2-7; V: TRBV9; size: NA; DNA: TGTGCCAGCAGCGTCCAGGGAGGTTACGAGCAGTACTTC; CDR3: CASSVQGGYEQYF
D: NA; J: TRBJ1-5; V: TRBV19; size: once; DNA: TGTGCCAGTAGTATGGGAGGTGTGAGTCAGCCCCAGCATTTT; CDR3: CASSMGGVSQPQHF